The subject of this entry is one T cell receptor beta chain. Its antigen is unidentified. The PCR employed 60 Vbeta primers together with 13 Jbeta primers. Repertoires were generated with immunoSEQ multiplex PCR, while TCRdb's copy carries only in-frame clones and drops some. The data contain 150,000 to 180,000 clones, 60% to 80% of them singletons. Trimming at V came to 5 bases and at J to 5 bases, leaving 7 bases not matched to a gene. This CDR3 contains 14 residues. Germline V gene data show CDR1 as SGDLS and CDR2 as YYNGEE. The data are from a study of cytomegalovirus exposure and HLA in healthy donors. The study, taken as a whole, reports: Analyses of presence and absence presupposed an approximately uniform sequencing depth across donors.

Every donor was a healthy person donating bone marrow. The V and J genes are TRBV9 and TRBJ2-1; 7 bases match TRBD1. This clonotype was sampled from a man aged 25-40 years in good health and CMV-seropositive. The sequencing input was PBMCs. As DNA, the CDR3 is TGTGCCAGCAGTGCACAGGGGCGGGACAATGAGCAGTTCTTC. This sequence encodes CASSAQGRDNEQFF.